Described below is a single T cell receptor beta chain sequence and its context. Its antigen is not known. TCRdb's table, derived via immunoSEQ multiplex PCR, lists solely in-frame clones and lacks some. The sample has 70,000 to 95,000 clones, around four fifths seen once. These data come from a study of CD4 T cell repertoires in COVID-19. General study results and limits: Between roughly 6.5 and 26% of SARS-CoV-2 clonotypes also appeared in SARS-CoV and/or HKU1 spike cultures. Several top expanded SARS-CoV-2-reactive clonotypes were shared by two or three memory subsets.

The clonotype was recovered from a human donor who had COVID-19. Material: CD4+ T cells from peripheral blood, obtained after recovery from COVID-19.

CDR3 in DNA: TGTGCCAGCAGCGGGACTAGCGGGAGGGGATACGAGCAGTACTTC. Residues: CASSGTSGRGYEQYF. The V gene is TRBV7-2, the J gene TRBJ2-7; TRBD2 matches at 16 bases. Germline V CDR1 and CDR2: SGHTA, FQGNSA. The CDR3 runs 15 residues. Trimming cost V 5 bases and J 4 bases; bases outside gene matches: 2.